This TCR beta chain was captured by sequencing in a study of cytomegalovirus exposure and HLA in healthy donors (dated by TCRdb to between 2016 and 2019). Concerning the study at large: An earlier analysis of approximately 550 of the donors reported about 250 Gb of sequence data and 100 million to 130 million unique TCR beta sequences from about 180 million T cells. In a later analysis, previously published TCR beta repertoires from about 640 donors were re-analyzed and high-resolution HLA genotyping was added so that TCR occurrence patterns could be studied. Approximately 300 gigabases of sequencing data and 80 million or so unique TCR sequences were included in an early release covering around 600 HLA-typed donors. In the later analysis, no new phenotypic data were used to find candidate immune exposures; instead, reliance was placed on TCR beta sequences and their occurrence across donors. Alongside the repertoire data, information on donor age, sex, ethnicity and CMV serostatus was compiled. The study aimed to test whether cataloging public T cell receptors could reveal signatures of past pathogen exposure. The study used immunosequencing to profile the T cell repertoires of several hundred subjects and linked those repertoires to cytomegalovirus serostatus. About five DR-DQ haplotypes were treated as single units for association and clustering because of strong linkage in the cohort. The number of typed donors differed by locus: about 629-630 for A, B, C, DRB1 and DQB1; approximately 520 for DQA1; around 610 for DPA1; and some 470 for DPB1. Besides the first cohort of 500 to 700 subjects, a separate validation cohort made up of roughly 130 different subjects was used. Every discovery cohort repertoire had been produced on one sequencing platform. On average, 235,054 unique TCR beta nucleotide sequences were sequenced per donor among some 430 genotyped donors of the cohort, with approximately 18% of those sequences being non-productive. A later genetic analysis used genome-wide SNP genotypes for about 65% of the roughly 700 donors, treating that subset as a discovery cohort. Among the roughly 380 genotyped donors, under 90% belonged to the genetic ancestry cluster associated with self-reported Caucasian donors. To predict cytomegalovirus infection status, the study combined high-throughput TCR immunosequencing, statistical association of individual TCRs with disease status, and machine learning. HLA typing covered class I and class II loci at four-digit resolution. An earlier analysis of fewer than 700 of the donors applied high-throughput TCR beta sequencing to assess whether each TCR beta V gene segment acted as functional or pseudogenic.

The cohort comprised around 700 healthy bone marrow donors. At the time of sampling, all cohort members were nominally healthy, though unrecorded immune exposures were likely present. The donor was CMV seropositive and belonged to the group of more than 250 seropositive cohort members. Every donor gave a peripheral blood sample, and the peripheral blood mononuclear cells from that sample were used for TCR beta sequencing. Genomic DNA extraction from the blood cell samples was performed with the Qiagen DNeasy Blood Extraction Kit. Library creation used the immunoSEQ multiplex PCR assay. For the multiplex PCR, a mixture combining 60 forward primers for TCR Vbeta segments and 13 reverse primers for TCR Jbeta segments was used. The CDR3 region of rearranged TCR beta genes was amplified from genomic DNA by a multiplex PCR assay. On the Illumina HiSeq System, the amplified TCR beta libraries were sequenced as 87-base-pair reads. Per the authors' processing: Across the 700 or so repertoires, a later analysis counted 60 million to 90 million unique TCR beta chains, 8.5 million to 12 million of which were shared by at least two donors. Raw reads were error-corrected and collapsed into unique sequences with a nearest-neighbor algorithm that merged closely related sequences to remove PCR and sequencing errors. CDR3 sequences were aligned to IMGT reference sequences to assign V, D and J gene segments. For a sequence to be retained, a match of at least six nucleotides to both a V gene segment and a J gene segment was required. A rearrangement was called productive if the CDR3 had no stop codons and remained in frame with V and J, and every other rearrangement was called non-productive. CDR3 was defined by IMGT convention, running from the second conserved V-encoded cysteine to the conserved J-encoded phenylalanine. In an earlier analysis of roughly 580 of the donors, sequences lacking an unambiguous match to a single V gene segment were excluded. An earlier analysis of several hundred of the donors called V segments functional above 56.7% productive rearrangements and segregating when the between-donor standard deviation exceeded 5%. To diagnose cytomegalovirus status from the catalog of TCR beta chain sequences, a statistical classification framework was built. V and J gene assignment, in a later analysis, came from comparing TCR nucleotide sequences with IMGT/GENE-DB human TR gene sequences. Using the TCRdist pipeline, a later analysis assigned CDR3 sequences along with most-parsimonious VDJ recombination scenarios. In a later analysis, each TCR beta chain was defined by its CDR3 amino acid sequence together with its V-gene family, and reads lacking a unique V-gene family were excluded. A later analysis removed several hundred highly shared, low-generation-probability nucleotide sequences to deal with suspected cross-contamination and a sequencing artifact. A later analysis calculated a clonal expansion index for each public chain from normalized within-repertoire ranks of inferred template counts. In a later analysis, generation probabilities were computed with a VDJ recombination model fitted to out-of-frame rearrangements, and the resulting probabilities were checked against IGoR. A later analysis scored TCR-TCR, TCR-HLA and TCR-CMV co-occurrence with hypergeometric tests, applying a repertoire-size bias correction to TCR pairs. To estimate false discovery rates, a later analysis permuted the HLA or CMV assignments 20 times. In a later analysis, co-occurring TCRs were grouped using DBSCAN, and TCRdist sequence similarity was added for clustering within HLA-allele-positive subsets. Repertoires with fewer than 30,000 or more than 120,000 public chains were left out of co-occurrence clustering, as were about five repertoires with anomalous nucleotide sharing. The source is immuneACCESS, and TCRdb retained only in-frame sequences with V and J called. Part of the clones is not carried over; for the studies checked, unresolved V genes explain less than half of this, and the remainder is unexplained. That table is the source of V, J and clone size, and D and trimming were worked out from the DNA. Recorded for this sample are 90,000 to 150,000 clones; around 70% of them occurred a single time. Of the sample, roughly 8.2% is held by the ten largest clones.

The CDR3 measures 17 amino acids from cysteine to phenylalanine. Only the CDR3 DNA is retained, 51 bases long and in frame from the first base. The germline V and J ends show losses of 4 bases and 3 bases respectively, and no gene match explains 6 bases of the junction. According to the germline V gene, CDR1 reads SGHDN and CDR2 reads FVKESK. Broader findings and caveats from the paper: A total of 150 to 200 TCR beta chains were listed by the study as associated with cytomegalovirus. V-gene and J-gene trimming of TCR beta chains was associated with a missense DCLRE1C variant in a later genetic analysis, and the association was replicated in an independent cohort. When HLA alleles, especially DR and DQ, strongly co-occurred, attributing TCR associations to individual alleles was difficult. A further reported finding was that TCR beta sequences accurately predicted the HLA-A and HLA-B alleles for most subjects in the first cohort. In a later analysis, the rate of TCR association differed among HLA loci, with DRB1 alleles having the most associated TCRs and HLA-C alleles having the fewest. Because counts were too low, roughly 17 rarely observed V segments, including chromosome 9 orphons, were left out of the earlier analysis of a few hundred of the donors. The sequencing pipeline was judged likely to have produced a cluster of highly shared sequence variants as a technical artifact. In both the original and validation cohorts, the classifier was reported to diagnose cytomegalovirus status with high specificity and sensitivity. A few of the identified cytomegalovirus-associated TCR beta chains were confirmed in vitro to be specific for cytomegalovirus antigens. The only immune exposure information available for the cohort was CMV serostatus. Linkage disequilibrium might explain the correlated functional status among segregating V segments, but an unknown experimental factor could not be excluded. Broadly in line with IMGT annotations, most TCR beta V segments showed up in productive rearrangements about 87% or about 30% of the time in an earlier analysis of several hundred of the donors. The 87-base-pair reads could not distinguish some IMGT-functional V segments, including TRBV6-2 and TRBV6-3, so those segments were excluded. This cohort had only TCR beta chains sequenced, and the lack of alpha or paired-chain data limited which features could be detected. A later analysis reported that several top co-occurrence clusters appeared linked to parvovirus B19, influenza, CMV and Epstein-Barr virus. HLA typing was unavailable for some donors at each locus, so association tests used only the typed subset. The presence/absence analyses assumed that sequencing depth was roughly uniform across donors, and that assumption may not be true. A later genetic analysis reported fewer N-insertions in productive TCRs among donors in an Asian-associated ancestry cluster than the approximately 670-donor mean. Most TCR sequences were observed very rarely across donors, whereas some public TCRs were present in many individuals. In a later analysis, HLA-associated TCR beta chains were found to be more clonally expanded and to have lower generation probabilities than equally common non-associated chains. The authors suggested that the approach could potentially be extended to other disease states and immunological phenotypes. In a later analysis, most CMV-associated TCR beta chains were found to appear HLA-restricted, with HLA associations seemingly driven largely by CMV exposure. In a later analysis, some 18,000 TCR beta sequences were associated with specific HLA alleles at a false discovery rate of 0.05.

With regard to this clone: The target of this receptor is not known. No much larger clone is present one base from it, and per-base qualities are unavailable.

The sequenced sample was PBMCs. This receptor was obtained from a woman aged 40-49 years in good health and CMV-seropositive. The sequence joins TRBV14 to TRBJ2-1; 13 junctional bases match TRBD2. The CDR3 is CASSRRTSGGLYNEQFF. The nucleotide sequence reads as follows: TGTGCCAGCAGCCGCCGGACTAGCGGGGGTCTCTACAATGAGCAGTTCTTC.